What follows describes a single TCR beta chain. The source of the sample is a study of blood T cells in healthy people across ages. Study-wide background: In model experiments, template switching was able to capture about one barcoded beta molecule for every two T cells that were present.

Using a J-beta primer mix together with a sample-barcoded 5' primer, a second PCR was run for roughly 7 to 11 cycles. Each cDNA was tagged by a template-switch adaptor containing 12 random nucleotides. Via MiXCR, TCRdb re-called the 5' RACE reads, giving one row per CDR3 protein. The sample has approximately 1,100,000 distinct CDR3 sequences, roughly 45% seen once. In each sample, at least 7 million PBMCs were isolated. The CDR3 is made up of 13 amino acids. The germline CDR1 and CDR2 sequences are MNHNY and SVGAGI (reference sequence). Trimming took off 5 bases at V and 7 bases at J, with 14 bases between the two ends.

The origin of this receptor is a woman aged 60 to 75 in good health. The chain is built from TRBV6-6 and TRBJ1-1; no definite D call. The sequenced material came from blood. CDR3 coding DNA: TGTGCCAGCAGTGACCTAGGAAGCGGTGAAGCTTTCTTT. Translating gives CASSDLGSGEAFF.